Shown below are 15 T cell receptor beta chains from a single sample sequenced in a study of T-cell reconstitution after alpha-beta-depleted transplantation in children. Library preparation (for TCRbeta) was performed with unique molecular identifiers. TCRdb redid the calling of the PCR reads with MiXCR, one entry per CDR3 protein. The sample contains about 370,000 distinct CDR3 sequences, approximately 20% of which appear only once. This specimen consisted of PBMCs from the stem cell graft donor, obtained from the stem cell graft. The source is a human donor who donated a stem cell graft to a child with acute myeloid leukemia.

This chain links TRBV27 with TRBJ2-7; 8 nucleotides align to TRBD2. Looked up from germline, CDR1 is MNHEY and CDR2 is SMNVEV (reference sequence). This CDR3 comprises 15 residues. The V and J ends lost 2 bases and 2 bases, in that order; junction bases with no gene match: 5. The CDR3 is CASSLNGGRPYEQYF. In nucleotides, the CDR3 is TGTGCCAGCAGTTTAAATGGCGGGAGGCCCTACGAGCAGTACTTC.

This clonotype was seen more than once but under ten times. The chain employs TRBV2 and TRBJ2-3; 9 nucleotides line up with TRBD1. Germline CDR1 SNHLY, CDR2 FYNNEI. Unmatched junction bases numbered 10, after V lost 1 base and J lost 2 bases. The CDR3 consists of 18 residues. As DNA, the CDR3 is TGTGCCAGCAGTGAAGTCGGACAGGGGACGTGGGTCACAGATACGCAGTATTTT. Translating it yields CASSEVGQGTWVTDTQYF.

The chain links TRBV12-3 or TRBV12-4 to TRBJ2-7; 8 bases align to TRBD1. The CDR3 runs to 13 residues. V shed 6 bases and J 5 bases; nucleotides not matched to a gene: 6. The CDR3 sequence: CASRRTGIHEQYF. For the CDR3, the DNA is TGTGCCAGCAGAAGGACAGGGATCCACGAGCAGTACTTC.

The genes are TRBV20-1 and TRBJ1-3; D may be TRBD1 (5 bases). Germline values: CDR1 DFQATT, CDR2 SNEGSKA (reference sequence). Between the trimmed V and J ends, which lost 0 bases and 0 bases, there was a span of 9 bases. The CDR3 totals 15 residues. CDR3 residues: CSARDGGGSGNTIYF. As DNA, the CDR3 is TGCAGTGCTAGAGATGGGGGGGGCTCTGGAAACACCATATATTTT.

This clonotype was seen a handful of times. This chain links TRBV12-3 or TRBV12-4 with TRBJ2-1, with D hard to call. The CDR3 runs 15 residues. V was shortened by 1 base and J by 3 bases, with 10 bases between the two germline ends. Here the CDR3 DNA reads TGTGCCAGCAGTTTAGATCTGGGTCTCTACAATGAGCAGTTCTTC. It translates to CASSLDLGLYNEQFF.

The rearrangement joins TRBV25-1 to TRBJ2-2, with D perhaps TRBD1 (6 bases). Trimming left V 5 bases short and J 9 bases short, with 13 bases between. The CDR3 is 13 amino acids. Germline V gene lookup returns CDR1 MGHDK and CDR2 SYGVNS. For the CDR3, the DNA is TGTGCCAGCAGTTCCATGGACAGCCGGGAGCTGTTTTTT. This translates into CASSSMDSRELFF.

This clonotype came up many times. The chain has TRBV4-2 and TRBJ2-6; D remains ambiguous. This CDR3 spans 17 amino acids. Germline values: CDR1 LGHNA, CDR2 YNFKEQ. V was cut by 1 base and J by 0 bases, with 10 bases left in between. CDR3 DNA: TGTGCCAGCAGCCAAGGTGGCGGCCTCTCTGGGGCCAACGTCCTGACTTTC. Translating gives CASSQGGGLSGANVLTF.

The chain joins TRBV12-3 or TRBV12-4 to TRBJ1-3; perhaps TRBD1 as D (5 bases). The V and J ends lost 2 bases and 0 bases respectively, with 14 bases between them. There are 17 residues in the CDR3. This chain's CDR3 is CASSLYGGSNSGNTIYF. The CDR3 DNA follows: TGTGCCAGCAGTTTATATGGGGGGAGTAACTCTGGAAACACCATATATTTT.

The chain is built from TRBV7-2 and TRBJ2-1; D could derive from TRBD1 or TRBD2 (6 bases each). CDR3 length: 15 amino acids. Trimming removed 1 base at V and 6 bases at J, with 13 bases between. Germline-derived CDR1 and CDR2 are SGHTA and FQGNSA. The CDR3 reads CASSLGGAGSNEQFF. The CDR3 DNA reads as TGTGCCAGCAGCTTAGGGGGGGCAGGGAGCAATGAGCAGTTCTTC.

This clonotype was seen a handful of times. The V call is TRBV27, the J call TRBJ2-7, with D tentatively TRBD2 (5 bases). CDR1 and CDR2 from the germline V gene are MNHEY and SMNVEV (reference sequence). Trimming cost V 3 bases and J 3 bases, with 9 bases left between them. The CDR3 totals 13 residues. In DNA, the CDR3 is TGTGCCAGCAGTTTTCTGGGAGACTACGAGCAGTACTTC. It is translated as CASSFLGDYEQYF.

The gene calls are TRBV5-1 and TRBJ1-1; no clear D gene. The CDR3 is 13 residues long. Trimming stripped 4 bases from V and 1 base from J, with 8 bases between. The germline gives CDR1 SGHRS, CDR2 YFSETQ. The chain's CDR3 is CASSARGNTEAFF. The DNA for the CDR3 is TGCGCCAGCAGCGCACGGGGGAACACTGAAGCTTTCTTT.

In its sample, this clonotype was seen many times. The rearrangement joins TRBV12-3 or TRBV12-4 to TRBJ2-2; a possible D gene is TRBD2 (5 bases). CDR3 length equals 14 residues. V lost 7 bases to trimming and J lost 8 bases, with 17 bases between them. CDR3 region: CASNPGWRSGELFF. DNA for the CDR3: TGTGCCAGCAACCCGGGATGGCGGTCGGGGGAGCTGTTTTTT.

This sequence joins TRBV5-6 and TRBJ2-5; tentatively, D is TRBD1 (6 bases). V was pared by 3 bases and J by 4 bases, with 16 bases between. The CDR3 is 15 residues long. Germline assignment: CDR1 SGHDT and CDR2 YYEEEE. This CDR3 is CASSSDQGILETQYF. Written as DNA, the CDR3 is TGTGCCAGCAGCTCGGACCAGGGGATTTTAGAGACCCAGTACTTC.

This clonotype has more than one count but fewer than ten. This chain links TRBV12-3 or TRBV12-4 with TRBJ2-3; TRBD2 matches at 12 bases. With V trimmed by 8 bases and J by 0 bases, 3 bases remained unmatched. The CDR3 has 15 residues. The CDR3 coding sequence is TGTGCCAGCGGGACTAGCGGGCTTAGCACAGATACGCAGTATTTT. It is translated as CASGTSGLSTDTQYF.

The V gene is TRBV11-3, the J gene TRBJ2-1; TRBD2 agrees at 9 bases. The V and J ends lost 5 bases and 7 bases, in that order; junction bases with no gene match: 12. The CDR3 is made up of 16 amino acids. Germline V lookup: CDR1 SGHNT, CDR2 YENEEA. The CDR3 sequence: CASSPRGSGRGNEQFF. The CDR3 DNA follows: TGTGCCAGCAGCCCCCGGGGTAGCGGGAGAGGTAATGAGCAGTTCTTC.